The 5 T cell receptor beta chains given below trace back to one sample, sequenced in a study of blood T cell repertoires in COVID-19 (dated by TCRdb to 2019 to 2021). The library was made by the immunoSEQ multiplex PCR assay. TCRdb took over this immuneACCESS table, retaining in-frame rearrangements with V and J assigned. Such tables are incomplete; in checked studies, under half of the missing clones stem from an unresolved V gene, and the remainder is unexplained. This sample is represented by over 120,000 clones; more than 75% of them were singletons. Jointly, the top ten make up around 5% of the sample. Sequenced sample: peripheral blood. The receptors were gathered from a woman in her 70s with COVID-19, enrolled during active disease.

The chain uses TRBV2 and TRBJ1-3; TRBD1 might be the D (5 bases). The CDR3 runs to 14 residues. Germline CDR1 and CDR2: SNHLY and FYNNEI. With 7 bases removed from V and 0 bases from J, the gap between germline ends came to 10 bases. The CDR3: CASNPRVSGNTIYF. CDR3 bases: TGTGCCAGCAATCCCAGGGTCTCTGGAAACACCATATATTTT.

This clone came up a few times. The chain's CDR3 is CASSATGTGSSYEQYF. The CDR3 DNA sequence: TGTGCCAGCAGCGCCACCGGGACAGGGTCATCCTACGAGCAGTACTTC. The chain links TRBV5-6 to TRBJ2-7; 9 bases line up with TRBD1. The CDR3 is made up of 16 amino acids. In germline, CDR1 is SGHDT, CDR2 YYEEEE. The V segment lost 4 bases and the J segment 1 base; nucleotides outside the gene matches: 9.

The chain links TRBV7-2 to TRBJ1-4; TRBD1 agrees at 7 bases. CDR1 and CDR2 (germline): SGHTA, FQGNSA. CDR3 length equals 15 residues. With V trimmed by 4 bases and J by 1 base, 3 bases remained unmatched. DNA for the CDR3: TGTGCCAGCAGCTCGCAGGGGGTAACTAATGAAAAACTGTTTTTT. It is translated as CASSSQGVTNEKLFF.

The chain is built from TRBV12-3 or TRBV12-4 and TRBJ1-4, with D unresolved. Trimming shortened V by 4 bases and J by 11 bases, and 11 bases separated the two germline ends. This CDR3 region has 12 residues. CDR3 residues: CASSSPHRKLFF. In nucleotides, the CDR3 is TGTGCCAGCAGTTCTCCCCATCGGAAACTGTTTTTT.

This chain links TRBV5-4 with TRBJ2-7; TRBD1 might be the D (6 bases). The V gene's germline CDR1 is SGHNT and CDR2 YYREEE (reference sequence). This CDR3 contains 15 residues. With 5 bases removed from V and 6 bases from J, the gap between germline ends came to 21 bases. Here the CDR3 reads CASSVDSRWGGEQYF. Here the CDR3 DNA reads TGTGCCAGCAGTGTGGACAGCCGGTGGGGTGGCGAGCAGTACTTC. Filled out from reference TRBV5-4 and TRBJ2-7, the complete variable domain reads ETGVTQSPTHLIKTRGQQVTLRCSSQSGHNTVSWYQQALGQGPQFIFQYYREEENGRGNFPPRFSGLQFPNYSSELNVNALELDDSALYLCASSVDSRWGGEQYFGPGTRLTVT.